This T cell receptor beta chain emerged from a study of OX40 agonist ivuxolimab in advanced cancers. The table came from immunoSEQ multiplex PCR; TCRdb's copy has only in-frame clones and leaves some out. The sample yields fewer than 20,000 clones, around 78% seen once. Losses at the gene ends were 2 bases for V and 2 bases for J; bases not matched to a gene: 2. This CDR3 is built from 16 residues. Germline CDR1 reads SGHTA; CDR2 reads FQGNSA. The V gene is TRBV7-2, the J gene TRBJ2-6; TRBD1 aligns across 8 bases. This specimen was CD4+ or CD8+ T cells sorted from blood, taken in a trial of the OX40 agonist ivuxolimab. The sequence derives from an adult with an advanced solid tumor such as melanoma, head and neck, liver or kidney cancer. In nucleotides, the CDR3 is TGTGCCAGCAGCTTATCAGGGGGCGCTGGGGCCAACGTCCTGACTTTC. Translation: CASSLSGGAGANVLTF.